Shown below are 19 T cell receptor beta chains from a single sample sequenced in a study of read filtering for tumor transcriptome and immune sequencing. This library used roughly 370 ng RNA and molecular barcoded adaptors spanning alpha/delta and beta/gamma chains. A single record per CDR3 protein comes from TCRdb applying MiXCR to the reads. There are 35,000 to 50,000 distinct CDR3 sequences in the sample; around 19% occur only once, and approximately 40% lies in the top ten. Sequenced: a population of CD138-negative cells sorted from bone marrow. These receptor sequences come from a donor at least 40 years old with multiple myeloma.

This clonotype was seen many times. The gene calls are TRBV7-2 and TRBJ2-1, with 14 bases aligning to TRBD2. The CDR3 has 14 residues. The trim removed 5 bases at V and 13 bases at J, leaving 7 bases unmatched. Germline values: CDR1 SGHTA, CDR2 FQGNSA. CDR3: CASSPGLAGVQQFF. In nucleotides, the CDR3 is TGTGCCAGCAGCCCGGGACTAGCGGGAGTCCAACAGTTCTTC.

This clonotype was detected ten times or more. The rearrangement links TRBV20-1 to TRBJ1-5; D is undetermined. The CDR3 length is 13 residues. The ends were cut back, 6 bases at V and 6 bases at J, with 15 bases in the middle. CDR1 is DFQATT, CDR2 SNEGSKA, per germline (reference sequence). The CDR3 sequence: CSATWAPRQPQHF. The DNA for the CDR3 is TGCAGTGCGACCTGGGCCCCCCGTCAGCCCCAGCATTTT.

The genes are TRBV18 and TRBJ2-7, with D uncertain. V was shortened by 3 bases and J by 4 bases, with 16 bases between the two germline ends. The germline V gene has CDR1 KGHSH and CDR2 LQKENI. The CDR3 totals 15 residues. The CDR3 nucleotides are TGTGCCAGCTCACCCCTACTAATGGACGGATACGAGCAGTACTTC. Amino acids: CASSPLLMDGYEQYF. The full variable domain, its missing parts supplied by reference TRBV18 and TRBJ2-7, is NAGVMQNPRHLVRRRGQEARLRCSPMKGHSHVYWYRQLPEEGLKFMVYLQKENIIDESGMPKERFSAEFPKEGPSILRIQQVVRGDSAAYFCASSPLLMDGYEQYFGPGTRLTVT.

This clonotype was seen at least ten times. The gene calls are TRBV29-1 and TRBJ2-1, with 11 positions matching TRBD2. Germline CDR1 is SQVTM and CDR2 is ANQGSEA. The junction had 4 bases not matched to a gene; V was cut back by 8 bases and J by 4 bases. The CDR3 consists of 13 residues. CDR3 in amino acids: CSIGTSGYNEQFF. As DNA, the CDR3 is TGCAGCATAGGGACTAGCGGATACAATGAGCAGTTCTTC.

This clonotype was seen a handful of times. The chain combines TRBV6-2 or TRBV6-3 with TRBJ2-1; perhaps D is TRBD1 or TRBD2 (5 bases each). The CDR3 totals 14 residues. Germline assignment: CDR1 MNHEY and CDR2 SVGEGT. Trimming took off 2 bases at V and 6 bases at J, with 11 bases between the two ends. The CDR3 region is CASSYGGSVNEQFF. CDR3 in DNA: TGTGCCAGCAGTTACGGGGGTAGCGTCAATGAGCAGTTCTTC.

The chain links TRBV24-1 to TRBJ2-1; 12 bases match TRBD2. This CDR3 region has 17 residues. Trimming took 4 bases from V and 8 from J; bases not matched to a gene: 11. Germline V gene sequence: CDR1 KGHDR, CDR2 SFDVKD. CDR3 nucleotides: TGTGCCACCAGTGAGCCCCCTCTAGCGGGAGGGTCACATGAGCAGTTCTTC. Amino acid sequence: CATSEPPLAGGSHEQFF.

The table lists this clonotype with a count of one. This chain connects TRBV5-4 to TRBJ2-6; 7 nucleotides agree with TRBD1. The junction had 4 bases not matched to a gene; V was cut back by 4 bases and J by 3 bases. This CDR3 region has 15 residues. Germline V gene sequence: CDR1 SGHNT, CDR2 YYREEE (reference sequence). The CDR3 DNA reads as TGTGCCAGCAGCAACAGGGGAAATGGGGCCAACGTCCTGACTTTC. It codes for CASSNRGNGANVLTF.

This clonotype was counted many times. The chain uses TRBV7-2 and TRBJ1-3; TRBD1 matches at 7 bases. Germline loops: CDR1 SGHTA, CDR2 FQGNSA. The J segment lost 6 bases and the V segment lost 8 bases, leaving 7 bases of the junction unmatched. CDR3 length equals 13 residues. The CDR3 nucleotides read TGTGCCAGCGCAGAGACAGGGAAAAACACCATATATTTT. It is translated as CASAETGKNTIYF.

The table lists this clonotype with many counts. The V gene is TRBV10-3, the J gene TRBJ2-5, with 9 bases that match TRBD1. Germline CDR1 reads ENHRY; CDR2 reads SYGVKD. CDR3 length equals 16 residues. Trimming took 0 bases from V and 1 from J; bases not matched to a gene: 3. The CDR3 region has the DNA TGTGCCATCAGTGAGTCTGGACAGGGGAGCCAAGAGACCCAGTACTTC. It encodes CAISESGQGSQETQYF.

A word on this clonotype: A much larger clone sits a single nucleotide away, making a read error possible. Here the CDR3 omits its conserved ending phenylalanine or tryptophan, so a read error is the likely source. The chain's CDR3 is CASSSGQVLRNEQFY. The CDR3 DNA sequence: TGCGCCAGCAGCTCCGGACAGGTCCTAAGGAATGAGCAGTTCTAC. The chain recombines TRBV5-1 with TRBJ2-1, with TRBD1 matching over 7 bases. The CDR3 has 15 amino acids. Germline values: CDR1 SGHRS, CDR2 YFSETQ. V was pared by 3 bases and J by 7 bases, with 10 bases of the junction left unmatched.

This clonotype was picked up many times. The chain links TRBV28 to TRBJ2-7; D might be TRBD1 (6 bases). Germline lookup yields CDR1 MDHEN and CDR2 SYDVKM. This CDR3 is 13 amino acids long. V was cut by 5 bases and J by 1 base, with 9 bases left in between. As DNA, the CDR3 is TGTGCCAGCAGTCCGGACAGTTCCTACGAGCAGTACTTC. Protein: CASSPDSSYEQYF.

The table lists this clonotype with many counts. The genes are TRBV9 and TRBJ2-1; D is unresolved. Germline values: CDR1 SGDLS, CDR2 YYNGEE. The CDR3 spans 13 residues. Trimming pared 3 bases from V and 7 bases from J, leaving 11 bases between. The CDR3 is CASSDGSLNEQFF. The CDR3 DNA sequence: TGTGCCAGCAGCGACGGAAGCTTAAATGAGCAGTTCTTC.

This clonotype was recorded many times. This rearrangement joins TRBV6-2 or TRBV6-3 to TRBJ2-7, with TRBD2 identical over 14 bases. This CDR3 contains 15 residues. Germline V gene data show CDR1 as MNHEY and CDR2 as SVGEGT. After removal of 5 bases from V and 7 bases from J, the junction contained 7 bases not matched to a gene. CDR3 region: CASSQGLAGAEEQYF. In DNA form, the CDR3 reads TGTGCCAGCAGTCAGGGACTAGCGGGAGCTGAGGAGCAGTACTTC.

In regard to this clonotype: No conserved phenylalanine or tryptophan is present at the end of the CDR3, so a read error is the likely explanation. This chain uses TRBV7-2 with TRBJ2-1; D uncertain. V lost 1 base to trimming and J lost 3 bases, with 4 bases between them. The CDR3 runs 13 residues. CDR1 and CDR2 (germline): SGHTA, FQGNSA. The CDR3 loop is CASSLGNYNEQFL. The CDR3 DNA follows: TGTGCCAGCAGCTTAGGAAACTACAATGAGCAGTTCCTC.

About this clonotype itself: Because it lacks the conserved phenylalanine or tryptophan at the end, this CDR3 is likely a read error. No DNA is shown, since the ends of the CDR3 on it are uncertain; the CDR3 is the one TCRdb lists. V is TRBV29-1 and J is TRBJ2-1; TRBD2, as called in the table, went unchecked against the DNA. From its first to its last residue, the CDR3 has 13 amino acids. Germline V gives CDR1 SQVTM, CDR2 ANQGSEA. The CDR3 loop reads CSVAGLAGPKQLL.

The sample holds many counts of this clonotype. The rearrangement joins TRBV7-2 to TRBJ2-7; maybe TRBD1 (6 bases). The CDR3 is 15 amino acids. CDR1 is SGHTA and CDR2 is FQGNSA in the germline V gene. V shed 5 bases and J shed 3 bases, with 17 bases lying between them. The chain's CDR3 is CASSPNQGPIYEQYF. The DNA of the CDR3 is TGTGCCAGCAGCCCCAACCAGGGGCCGATCTACGAGCAGTACTTC.

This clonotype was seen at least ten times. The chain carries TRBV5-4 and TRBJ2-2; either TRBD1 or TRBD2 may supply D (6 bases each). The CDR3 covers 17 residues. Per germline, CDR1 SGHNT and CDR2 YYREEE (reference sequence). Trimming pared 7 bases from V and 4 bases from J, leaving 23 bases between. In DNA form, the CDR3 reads TGTGCCAGCGGTAATACTGGGCGACAGGAGGGCACCGGGGAGCTGTTTTTT. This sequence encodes CASGNTGRQEGTGELFF.

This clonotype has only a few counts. The CDR3, as DNA: TGTGCCAGTAGTCCTTCCTGGACAGACTCGGAGACCCAGTACTTC. Encoded protein: CASSPSWTDSETQYF. The chain links TRBV19 to TRBJ2-5; perhaps TRBD1 as D (6 bases). The V end lost 5 bases, the J end lost 5 bases, and 18 bases lay between the germline ends. The CDR3 sequence is 15 residues long. Germline CDR1 and CDR2: LNHDA and SQIVND (reference sequence).

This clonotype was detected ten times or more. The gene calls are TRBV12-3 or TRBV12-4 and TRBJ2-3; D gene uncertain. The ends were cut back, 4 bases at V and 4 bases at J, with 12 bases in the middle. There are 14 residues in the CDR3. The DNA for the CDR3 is TGTGCCAGCAGTTCTGAGTCTGGAGCAGATACGCAGTATTTT. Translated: CASSSESGADTQYF.